This T cell receptor (beta chain) was identified during a study of shared clonotypes between healthy human individuals. Every donor, a Caucasian adult, lived in Nashville, Tennessee. Whole-study findings and limits: Generation probability values for non-shared clonotypes were lower than those for clonotypes shared by all four donors.

Details on this clone: Its cognate antigen is unknown. Other DNA sequences of this sample code for an identical CDR3.

Sorted-subset replicate PCR reactions contained 200 to 250 ng DNA, corresponding to some 29,000 T cell genomes. The table came from immunoSEQ multiplex PCR; TCRdb's copy has only in-frame clones and leaves some out. The sample has around 200,000 clones; around 93% are singletons. V lost 3 bases and J lost 6; bases outside the gene matches: 3. CDR1 is ENHRY, CDR2 SYGVKD, per germline. The CDR3 length is 15 residues. The TCR sequence derives from a woman between 25 and 40 years old in good health. Sequencing input: naive CD4+ T cells sorted from blood. Indicated subset: CD45RA+ positively selected. This chain connects TRBV10-3 to TRBJ2-1; 12 nucleotides line up with TRBD2. The CDR3: CAISEGLAGSNEQFF. CDR3 in DNA: TGTGCCATCAGTGAAGGACTAGCGGGAAGCAATGAGCAGTTCTTC.